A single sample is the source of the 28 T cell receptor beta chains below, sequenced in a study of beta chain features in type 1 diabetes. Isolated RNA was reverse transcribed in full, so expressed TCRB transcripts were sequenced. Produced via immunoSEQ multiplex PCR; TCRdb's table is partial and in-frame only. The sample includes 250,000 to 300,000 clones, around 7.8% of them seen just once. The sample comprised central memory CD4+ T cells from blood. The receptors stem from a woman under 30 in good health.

CDR3 residues: CASSLAVSGQIYGYTF. CDR3 in DNA: TGCGCCAGCAGCTTGGCCGTCTCGGGACAGATCTATGGCTACACCTTC. The rearrangement joins TRBV5-1 to TRBJ1-2; 7 bases agree with TRBD1. With 0 bases clipped from V and 4 bases from J, the junction kept 9 bases outside the gene matches. Germline CDR1 and CDR2: SGHRS and YFSETQ. The CDR3 consists of 16 residues.

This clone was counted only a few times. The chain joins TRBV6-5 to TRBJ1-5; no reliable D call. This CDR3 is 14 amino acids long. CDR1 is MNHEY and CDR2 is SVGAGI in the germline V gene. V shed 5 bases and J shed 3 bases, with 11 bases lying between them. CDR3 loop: CASSAAGYNQPQHF. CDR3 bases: TGTGCCAGCAGTGCAGCTGGGTACAATCAGCCCCAGCATTTT.

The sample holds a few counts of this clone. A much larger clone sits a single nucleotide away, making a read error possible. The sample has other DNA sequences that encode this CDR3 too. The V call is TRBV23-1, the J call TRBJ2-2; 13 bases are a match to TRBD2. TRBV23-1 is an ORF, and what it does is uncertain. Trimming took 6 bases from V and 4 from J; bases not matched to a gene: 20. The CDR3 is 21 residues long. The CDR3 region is CASSRLWSETSGRNGTGELFF. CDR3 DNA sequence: TGCGCCAGCAGCCGGCTGTGGTCCGAGACTAGCGGGAGGAATGGCACCGGGGAGCTGTTTTTT.

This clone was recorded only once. For the CDR3, the DNA is TGTGCCAGTAGTTTGCAGGGGGCGATGAACACTGAAGCTTTCTTT. Translated, it gives CASSLQGAMNTEAFF. The chain has TRBV19 and TRBJ1-1; the match to TRBD1 covers 8 bases. Germline V lookup: CDR1 LNHDA, CDR2 SQIVND (reference sequence). The V and J ends lost 5 bases and 0 bases, in that order; junction bases with no gene match: 5. The CDR3 consists of 15 residues.

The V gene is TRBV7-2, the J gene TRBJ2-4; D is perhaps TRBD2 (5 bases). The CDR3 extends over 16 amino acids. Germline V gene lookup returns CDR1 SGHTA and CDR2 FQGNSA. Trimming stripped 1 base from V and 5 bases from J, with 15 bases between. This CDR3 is CASSLGFGEGENIQYF. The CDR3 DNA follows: TGTGCCAGCAGCTTAGGTTTCGGGGAAGGAGAAAACATTCAGTACTTC.

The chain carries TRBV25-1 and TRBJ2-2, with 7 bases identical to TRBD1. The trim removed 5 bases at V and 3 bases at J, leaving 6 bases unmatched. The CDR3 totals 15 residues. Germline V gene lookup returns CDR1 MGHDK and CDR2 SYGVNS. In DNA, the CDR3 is TGTGCCAGCAGTCGAGGGACAGCGTACACCGGGGAGCTGTTTTTT. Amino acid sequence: CASSRGTAYTGELFF.

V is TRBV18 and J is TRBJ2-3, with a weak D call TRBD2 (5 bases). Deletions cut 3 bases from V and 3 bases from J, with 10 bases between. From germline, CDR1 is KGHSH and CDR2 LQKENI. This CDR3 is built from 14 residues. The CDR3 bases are TGTGCCAGCTCACCTTCGGGATTAACAGATACGCAGTATTTT. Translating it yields CASSPSGLTDTQYF.

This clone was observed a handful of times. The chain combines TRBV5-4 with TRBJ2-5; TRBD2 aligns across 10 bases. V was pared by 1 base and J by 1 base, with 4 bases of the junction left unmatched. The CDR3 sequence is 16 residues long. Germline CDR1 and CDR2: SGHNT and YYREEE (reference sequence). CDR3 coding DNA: TGTGCCAGCAGCTTGTATAGCGGGGGGCGCCAAGAGACCCAGTACTTC. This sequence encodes CASSLYSGGRQETQYF.

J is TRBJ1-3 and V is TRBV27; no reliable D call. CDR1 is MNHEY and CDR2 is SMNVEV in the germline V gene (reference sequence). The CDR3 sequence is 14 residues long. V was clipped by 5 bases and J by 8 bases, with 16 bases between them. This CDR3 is CASSLRGGQDTIYF. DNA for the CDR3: TGTGCCAGCAGTCTAAGAGGAGGCCAAGACACCATATATTTT.

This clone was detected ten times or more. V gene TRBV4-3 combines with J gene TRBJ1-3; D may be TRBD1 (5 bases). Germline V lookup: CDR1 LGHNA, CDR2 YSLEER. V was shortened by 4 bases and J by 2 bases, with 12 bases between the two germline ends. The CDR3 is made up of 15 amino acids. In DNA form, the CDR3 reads TGCGCCAGCAGCCCGGGGGTTGGGACTGGAAACACCATATATTTT. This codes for CASSPGVGTGNTIYF.

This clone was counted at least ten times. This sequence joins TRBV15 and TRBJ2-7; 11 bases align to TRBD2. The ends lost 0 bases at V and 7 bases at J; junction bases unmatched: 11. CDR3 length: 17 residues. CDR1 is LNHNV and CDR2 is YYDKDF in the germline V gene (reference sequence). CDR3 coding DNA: TGTGCCACCAGCAGAGACACTACTAGCGGGAGCTTGAGGGAGCAGTACTTC. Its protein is CATSRDTTSGSLREQYF.

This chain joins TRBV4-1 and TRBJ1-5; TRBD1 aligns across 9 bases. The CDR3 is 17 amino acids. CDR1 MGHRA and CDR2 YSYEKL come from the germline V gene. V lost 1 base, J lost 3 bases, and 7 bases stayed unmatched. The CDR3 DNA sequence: TGCGCCAGCAGCCAAGGGCTAACAGGGGGCTACAATCAGCCCCAGCATTTT. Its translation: CASSQGLTGGYNQPQHF.

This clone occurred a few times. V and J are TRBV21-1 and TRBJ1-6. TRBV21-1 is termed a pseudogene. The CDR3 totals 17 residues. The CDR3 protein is CASSKAGEGKNNSPLHF. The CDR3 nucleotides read TGTGCCAGCAGCAAAGCCGGTGAAGGGAAGAATAATTCACCCCTCCACTTT.

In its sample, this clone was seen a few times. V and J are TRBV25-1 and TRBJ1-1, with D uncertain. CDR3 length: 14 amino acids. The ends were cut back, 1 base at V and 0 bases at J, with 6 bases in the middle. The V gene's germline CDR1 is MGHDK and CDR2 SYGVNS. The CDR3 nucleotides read TGTGCCAGCAGTGAATGGGCGGTGAACACTGAAGCTTTCTTT. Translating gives CASSEWAVNTEAFF.

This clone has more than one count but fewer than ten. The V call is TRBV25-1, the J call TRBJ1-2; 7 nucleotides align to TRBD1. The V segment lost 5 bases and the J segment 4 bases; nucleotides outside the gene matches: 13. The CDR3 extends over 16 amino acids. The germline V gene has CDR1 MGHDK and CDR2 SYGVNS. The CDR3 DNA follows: TGTGCCAGCAGTTTTGGGGGACAGCCCCAAACCTATGGCTACACCTTC. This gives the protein CASSFGGQPQTYGYTF.

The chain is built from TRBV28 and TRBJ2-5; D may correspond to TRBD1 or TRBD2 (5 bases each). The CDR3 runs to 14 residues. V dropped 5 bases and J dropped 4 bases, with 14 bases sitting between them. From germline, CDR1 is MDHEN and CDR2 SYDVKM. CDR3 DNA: TGTGCCAGCAGTCCGGCCGGGGACGTAGAGACCCAGTACTTC. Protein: CASSPAGDVETQYF.

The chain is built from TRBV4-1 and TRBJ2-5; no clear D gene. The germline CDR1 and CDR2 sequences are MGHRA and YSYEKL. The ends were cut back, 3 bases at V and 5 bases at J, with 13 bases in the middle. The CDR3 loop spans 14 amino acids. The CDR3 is CASSHPLNTETQYF. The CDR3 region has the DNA TGCGCCAGCAGCCACCCTTTAAATACGGAGACCCAGTACTTC.

CDR3: CASSARTSSSYEQYF. CDR3 sequence (DNA): TGTGCCAGCAGCGCGCGGACTAGTTCTTCCTACGAGCAGTACTTC. The chain recombines TRBV7-9 with TRBJ2-7, with 7 bases fitting TRBD2. This CDR3 spans 15 amino acids. The V segment lost 5 bases and the J segment 1 base; nucleotides outside the gene matches: 8. CDR1 is SEHNR and CDR2 is FQNEAQ in the germline V gene (reference sequence).

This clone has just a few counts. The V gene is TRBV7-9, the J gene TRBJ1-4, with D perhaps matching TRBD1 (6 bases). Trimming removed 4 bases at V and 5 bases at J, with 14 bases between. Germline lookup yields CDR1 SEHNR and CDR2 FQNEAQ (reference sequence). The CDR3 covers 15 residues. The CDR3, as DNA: TGTGCCAGCAGCTCACAGGGCACTTTAAATGAAAAACTGTTTTTT. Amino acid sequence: CASSSQGTLNEKLFF.

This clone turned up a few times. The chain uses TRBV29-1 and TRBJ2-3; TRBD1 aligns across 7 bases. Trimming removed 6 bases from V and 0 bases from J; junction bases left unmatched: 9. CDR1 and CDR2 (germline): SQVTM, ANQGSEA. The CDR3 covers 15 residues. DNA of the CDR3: TGCAGCGTGACTACCAGGACAGGAAGCACAGATACGCAGTATTTT. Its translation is CSVTTRTGSTDTQYF.

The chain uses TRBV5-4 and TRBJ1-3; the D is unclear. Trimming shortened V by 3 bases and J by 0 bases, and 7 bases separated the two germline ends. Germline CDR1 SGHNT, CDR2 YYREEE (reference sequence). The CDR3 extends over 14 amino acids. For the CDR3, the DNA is TGTGCCAGCAGCTATGACACCTCTGGAAACACCATATATTTT. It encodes CASSYDTSGNTIYF. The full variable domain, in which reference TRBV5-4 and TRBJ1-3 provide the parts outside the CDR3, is ETGVTQSPTHLIKTRGQQVTLRCSSQSGHNTVSWYQQALGQGPQFIFQYYREEENGRGNFPPRFSGLQFPNYSSELNVNALELDDSALYLCASSYDTSGNTIYFGEGSWLTVV.

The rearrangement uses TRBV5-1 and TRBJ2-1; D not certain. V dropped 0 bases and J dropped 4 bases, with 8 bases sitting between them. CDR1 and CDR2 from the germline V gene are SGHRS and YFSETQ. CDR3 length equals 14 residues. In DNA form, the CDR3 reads TGCGCCAGCAGCTTGGAGTTTCAGTACAATGAGCAGTTCTTC. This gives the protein CASSLEFQYNEQFF. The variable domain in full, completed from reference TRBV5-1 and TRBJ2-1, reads KAGVTQTPRYLIKTRGQQVTLSCSPISGHRSVSWYQQTPGQGLQFLFEYFSETQRNKGNFPGRFSGRQFSNSRSEMNVSTLELGDSALYLCASSLEFQYNEQFFGPGTRLTVL.

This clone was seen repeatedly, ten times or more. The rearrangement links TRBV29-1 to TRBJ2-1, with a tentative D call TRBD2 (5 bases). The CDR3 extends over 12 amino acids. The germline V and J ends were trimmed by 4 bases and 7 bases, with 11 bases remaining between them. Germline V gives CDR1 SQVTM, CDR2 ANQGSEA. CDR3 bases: TGCAGCGTTGTGAGGGTTCGGAATGAGCAGTTCTTC. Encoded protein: CSVVRVRNEQFF.

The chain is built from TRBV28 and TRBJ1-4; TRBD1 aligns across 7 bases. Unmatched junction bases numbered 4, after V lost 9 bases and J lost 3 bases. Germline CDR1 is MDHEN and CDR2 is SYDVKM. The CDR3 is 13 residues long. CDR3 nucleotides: TGTGCCAGTACCGGGACAGCTAATGAAAAACTGTTTTTT. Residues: CASTGTANEKLFF.

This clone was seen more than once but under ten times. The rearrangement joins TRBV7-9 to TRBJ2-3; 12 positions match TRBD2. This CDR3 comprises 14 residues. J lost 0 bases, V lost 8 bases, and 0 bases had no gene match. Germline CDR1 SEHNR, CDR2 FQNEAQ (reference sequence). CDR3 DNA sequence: TGTGCCAGCCTAGCGGGAGGGAGCACAGATACGCAGTATTTT. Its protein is CASLAGGSTDTQYF.

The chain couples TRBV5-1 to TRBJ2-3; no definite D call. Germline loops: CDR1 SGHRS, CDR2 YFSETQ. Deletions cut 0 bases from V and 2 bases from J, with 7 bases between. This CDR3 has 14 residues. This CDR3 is CASSLARHTDTQYF. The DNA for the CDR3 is TGCGCCAGCAGCTTGGCGCGGCACACAGATACGCAGTATTTT.

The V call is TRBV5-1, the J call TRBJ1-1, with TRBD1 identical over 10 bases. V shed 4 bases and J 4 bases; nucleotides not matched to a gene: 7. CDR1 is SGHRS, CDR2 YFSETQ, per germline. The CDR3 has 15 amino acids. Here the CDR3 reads CASSRDRGLGTEAFF. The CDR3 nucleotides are TGCGCCAGCAGCCGAGACAGGGGGCTGGGCACTGAAGCTTTCTTT.

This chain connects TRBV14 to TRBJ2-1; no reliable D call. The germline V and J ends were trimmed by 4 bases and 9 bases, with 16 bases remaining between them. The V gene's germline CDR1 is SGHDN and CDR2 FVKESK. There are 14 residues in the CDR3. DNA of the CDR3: TGTGCCAGCAGCCCTGTCGGTCCCACCTCTGAGCAGTTCTTC. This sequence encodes CASSPVGPTSEQFF.